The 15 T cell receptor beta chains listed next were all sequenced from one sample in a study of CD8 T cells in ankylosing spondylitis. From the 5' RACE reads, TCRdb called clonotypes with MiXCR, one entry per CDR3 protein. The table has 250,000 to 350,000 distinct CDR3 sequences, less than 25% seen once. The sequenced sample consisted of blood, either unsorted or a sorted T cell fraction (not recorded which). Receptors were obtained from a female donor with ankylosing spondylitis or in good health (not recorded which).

The CDR3: CSAIAGSDTQYF. For the CDR3, the DNA is TGCAGTGCTATAGCGGGGTCAGATACGCAGTATTTT. This chain links TRBV20-1 with TRBJ2-3, with 8 bases identical to TRBD2. The germline gives CDR1 DFQATT, CDR2 SNEGSKA (reference sequence). This CDR3 spans 12 amino acids. J gave up 4 bases and V 4 bases, and 1 base lay outside the gene matches.

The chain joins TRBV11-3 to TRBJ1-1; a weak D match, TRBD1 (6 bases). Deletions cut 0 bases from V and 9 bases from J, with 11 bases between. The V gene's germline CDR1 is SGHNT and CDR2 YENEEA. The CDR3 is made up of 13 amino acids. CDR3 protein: CASSLELGAKAFF. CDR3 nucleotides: TGTGCCAGCAGCTTAGAGCTGGGGGCGAAAGCTTTCTTT.

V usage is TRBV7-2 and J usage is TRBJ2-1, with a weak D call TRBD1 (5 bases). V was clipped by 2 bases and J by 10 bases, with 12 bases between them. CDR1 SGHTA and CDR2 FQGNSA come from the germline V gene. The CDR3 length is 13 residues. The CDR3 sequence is CASSLRQGLEQFF. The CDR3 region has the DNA TGTGCCAGCAGCTTACGCCAGGGATTAGAGCAGTTCTTC.

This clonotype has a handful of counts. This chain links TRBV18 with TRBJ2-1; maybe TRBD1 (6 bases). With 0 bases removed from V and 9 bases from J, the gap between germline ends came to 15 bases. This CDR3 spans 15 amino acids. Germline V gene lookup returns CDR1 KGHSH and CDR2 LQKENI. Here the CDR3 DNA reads TGTGCCAGCTCACCACCTCGGGGACAAGTAAGTGAGCAGTTCTTC. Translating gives CASSPPRGQVSEQFF.

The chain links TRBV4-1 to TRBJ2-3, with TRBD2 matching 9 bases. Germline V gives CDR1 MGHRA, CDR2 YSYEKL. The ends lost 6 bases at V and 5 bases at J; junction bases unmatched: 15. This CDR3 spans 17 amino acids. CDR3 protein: CASRPSFSGSGVDTQYF. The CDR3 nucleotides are TGCGCCAGCAGACCCTCATTTAGCGGGAGTGGGGTAGATACGCAGTATTTT.

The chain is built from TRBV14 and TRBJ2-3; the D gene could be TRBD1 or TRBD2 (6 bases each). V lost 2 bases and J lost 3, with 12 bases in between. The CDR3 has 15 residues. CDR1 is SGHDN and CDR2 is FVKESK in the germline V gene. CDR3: CASSQRGLRTDTQYF. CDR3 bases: TGTGCCAGCAGCCAACGGGGGCTCCGAACAGATACGCAGTATTTT.

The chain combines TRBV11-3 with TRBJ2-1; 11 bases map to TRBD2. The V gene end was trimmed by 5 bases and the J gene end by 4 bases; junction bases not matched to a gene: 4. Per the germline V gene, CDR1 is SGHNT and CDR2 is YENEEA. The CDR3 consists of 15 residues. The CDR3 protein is CASSQLAGEYNEQFF. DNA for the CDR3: TGTGCCAGCAGCCAACTAGCGGGAGAGTACAATGAGCAGTTCTTC.

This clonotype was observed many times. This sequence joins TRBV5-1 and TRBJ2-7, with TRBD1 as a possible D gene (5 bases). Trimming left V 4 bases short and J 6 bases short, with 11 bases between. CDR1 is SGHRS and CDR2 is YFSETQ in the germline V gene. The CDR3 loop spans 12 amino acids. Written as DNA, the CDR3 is TGCGCCAGCAGCCTTGACAGAAGCGAGCAGTACTTC. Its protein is CASSLDRSEQYF. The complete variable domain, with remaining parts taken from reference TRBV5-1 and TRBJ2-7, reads KAGVTQTPRYLIKTRGQQVTLSCSPISGHRSVSWYQQTPGQGLQFLFEYFSETQRNKGNFPGRFSGRQFSNSRSEMNVSTLELGDSALYLCASSLDRSEQYFGPGTRLTVT.

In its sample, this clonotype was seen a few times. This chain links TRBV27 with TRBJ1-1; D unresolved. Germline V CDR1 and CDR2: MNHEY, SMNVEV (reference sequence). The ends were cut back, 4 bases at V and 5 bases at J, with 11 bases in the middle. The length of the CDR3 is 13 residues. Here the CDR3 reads CASSYTEQTEAFF. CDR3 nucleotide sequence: TGTGCCAGCAGTTATACAGAGCAAACTGAAGCTTTCTTT.

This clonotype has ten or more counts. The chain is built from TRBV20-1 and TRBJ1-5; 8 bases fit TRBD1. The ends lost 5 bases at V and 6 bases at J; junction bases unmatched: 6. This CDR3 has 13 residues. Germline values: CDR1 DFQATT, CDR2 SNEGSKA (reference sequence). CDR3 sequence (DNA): TGCAGTGCTGCCCAGGGGGCAGGTCAGCCCCAGCATTTT. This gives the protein CSAAQGAGQPQHF.

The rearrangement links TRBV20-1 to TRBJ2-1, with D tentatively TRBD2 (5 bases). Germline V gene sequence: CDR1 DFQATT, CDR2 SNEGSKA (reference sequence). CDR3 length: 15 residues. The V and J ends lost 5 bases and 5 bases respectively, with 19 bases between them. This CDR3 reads CSALLTSGSNNEQFF. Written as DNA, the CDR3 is TGCAGTGCTCTCCTCACTTCGGGGAGTAACAATGAGCAGTTCTTC.

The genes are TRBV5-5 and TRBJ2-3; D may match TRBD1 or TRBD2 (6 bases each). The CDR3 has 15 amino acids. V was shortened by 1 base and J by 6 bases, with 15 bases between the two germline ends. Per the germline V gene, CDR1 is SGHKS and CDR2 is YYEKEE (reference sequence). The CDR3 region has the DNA TGTGCCAGCAGCTTGTTGGCGGGAACAGGGGATACGCAGTATTTT. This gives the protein CASSLLAGTGDTQYF.

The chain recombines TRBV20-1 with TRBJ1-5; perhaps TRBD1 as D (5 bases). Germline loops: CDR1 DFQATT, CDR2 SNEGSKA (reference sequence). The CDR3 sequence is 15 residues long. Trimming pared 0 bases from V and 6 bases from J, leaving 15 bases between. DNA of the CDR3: TGCAGTGCTAGAGATGGGTGGGGCACGGGTCAGCCCCAGCATTTT. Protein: CSARDGWGTGQPQHF.

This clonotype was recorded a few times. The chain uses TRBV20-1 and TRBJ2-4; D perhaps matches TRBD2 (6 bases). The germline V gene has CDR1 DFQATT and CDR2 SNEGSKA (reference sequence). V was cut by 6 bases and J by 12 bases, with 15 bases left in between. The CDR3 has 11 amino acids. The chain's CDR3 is CSAIGTPAQYF. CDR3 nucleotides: TGCAGTGCCATAGGGACTCCAGCTCAGTACTTC.

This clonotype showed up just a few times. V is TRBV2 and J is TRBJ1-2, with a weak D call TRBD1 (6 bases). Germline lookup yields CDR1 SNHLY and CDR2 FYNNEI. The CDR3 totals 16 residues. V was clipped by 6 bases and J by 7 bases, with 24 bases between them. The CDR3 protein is CASSVTRTASHSGYTF. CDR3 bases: TGTGCCAGCAGCGTAACCCGGACAGCGTCGCATAGTGGCTACACCTTC.